Listed below are T cell receptor beta chains from one sample, sequenced in a study of CD8+CD57+ T cells in acquired aplastic anemia. One entry per CDR3 protein, called by TCRdb with MiXCR from the reads. Of 400,000 to 500,000 distinct CDR3 sequences listed, 65% to 75% are singletons. The sequenced sample consisted of sorted CD4+, CD8+, or CD8+CD57+ T cells (not recorded which) from PBMCs. These TCRs come from a human donor in good health, serving as a control. CDR3s include the opening cysteine and the closing phenylalanine or tryptophan. The order of the fields is J gene, clone size, V gene, D gene, CDR3 DNA, CDR3 protein. D genes are given only for firm matches. Only some rows state a clone size, as once, few, many or a class for expanded clones.

TRBJ1-2,-,TRBV14,-,TGTGCCAGCAGCCAAGCTCGAGGACGCGGCTACACCTTC,CASSQARGRGYTF
TRBJ1-4,-,TRBV5-5,-,TGTGCCAGCAGCTTCGCGGAGAGGGGCAGGGAAACAACTAATGAAAAACTGTTTTTT,CASSFAERGRETTNEKLFF
TRBJ1-6,-,TRBV9,-,TGTGCCAGCAGCGTAGCAGGGTCCTATGGAAACACCATCCACTTT,CASSVAGSYGNTIHF
TRBJ2-1,-,TRBV6-2/TRBV6-3,TRBD1,TGTGCCAGCATTGGACGAGACAGGGTTGATGAGCAGTTCTTC,CASIGRDRVDEQFF
TRBJ2-2,many,TRBV6-5,-,TGTGCCAGCAGGTCAAGGGGGTTCGCGAACACCGGGGAGCTGTTTTTT,CASRSRGFANTGELFF
TRBJ1-1,-,TRBV5-1,-,TGCGCCAGCAGCTTAGGCTTGAATTCAGCAGCTTTCTTT,CASSLGLNSAAFF
TRBJ2-1,-,TRBV20-1,-,TGCAGTGCTAGAAAAGCGTGGCGAGAGAATGAGCAGTTCTTC,CSARKAWRENEQFF
TRBJ2-1,-,TRBV7-2,-,TGTGCCAGCAGCTTGACCGGGGATAACTATGAGCACTTCTTC,CASSLTGDNYEHFF
TRBJ2-7,-,TRBV29-1,TRBD1,TGCAGCGTCGCCGGGACAGGGAATTCCTACGAGCAGTACTTC,CSVAGTGNSYEQYF
TRBJ1-1,many,TRBV20-1,TRBD1,TGCAGTGCTGGTGCAGGGGGCCTGAACACTGAAGCTTTCTTT,CSAGAGGLNTEAFF
TRBJ1-1,many,TRBV20-1,-,TGCAGTGCTAGGGTTGGGAGAAACACTGAAGCTTTCTTT,CSARVGRNTEAFF
TRBJ1-5,-,TRBV5-1,-,TGCGCCAGGCCCCGGCCCCAGCATTTT,CARPRPQHF